These T cell receptor beta chains were read from a single sample in a study of a mutant IDH1 vaccine in newly diagnosed glioma. Their cognate antigens are unknown. Sequenced by immunoSEQ multiplex PCR; TCRdb stores in-frame clones only, minus some. The table shows about 48,000 clones, with more than 60% occurring only once. Material: PBMCs, obtained from a glioma patient whose treatment included an IDH1 peptide vaccine. The source of these receptors is a man aged 35 to 55 with glioma. The CDR3 runs from the conserved cysteine through the conserved F or W. Each record gives: J gene, V gene, clone size, D gene, CDR3 protein, CDR3 DNA. A D gene is named only where the DNA matches it firmly. Clone sizes are given selectively: once, few, many, or a class where the clone is expanded.

>TRBJ1-4|TRBV18|once|.
CASSRDSNEKLFF
TGTGCCAGCTCACGGGACTCTAATGAAAAACTGTTTTTT
>TRBJ2-3|TRBV18|.|.
CASSRGRDTDTQYF
TGTGCCAGCTCACGGGGTCGTGACACAGATACGCAGTATTTT
>TRBJ2-3|TRBV18|.|.
CASSPGRSTDTQYF
TGTGCCAGCTCACCAGGGAGAAGCACAGATACGCAGTATTTT
>TRBJ2-7|TRBV6-1|few|.
CASRQGSSYEQYF
TGTGCCAGCAGGCAGGGAAGCTCCTACGAGCAGTACTTC
>TRBJ2-5|TRBV5-1|.|.
CASSFGRETQYF
TGCGCCAGCAGCTTCGGACGAGAGACCCAGTACTTC
>TRBJ1-2|TRBV27|.|.
CASSLTGSYGYTF
TGTGCCAGCAGCCTAACAGGGAGCTATGGCTACACCTTC
>TRBJ1-3|TRBV11-2|.|.
CASSSGRNSGNTIYF
TGTGCCAGCAGCTCGGGCAGGAACTCTGGAAACACCATATATTTT
>TRBJ2-5|TRBV5-6|.|.
CASRADYPPETQYF
TGTGCCAGCAGAGCCGACTACCCTCCGGAGACCCAGTACTTC
>TRBJ2-7|TRBV2|.|.
CASSEARQYSYEQYF
TGTGCCAGCAGTGAAGCGCGCCAGTACTCCTACGAGCAGTACTTC
>TRBJ2-3|TRBV5-1|.|.
CASSSNTDTQYF
TGCGCCAGCAGCTCGAACACAGATACGCAGTATTTT
>TRBJ2-2|TRBV25-1|.|.
CASSEASYAGELFF
TGTGCCAGCAGTGAAGCCTCCTATGCCGGGGAGCTGTTTTTT
>TRBJ2-5|TRBV19|.|.
CASSQQEQETQYF
TGTGCCAGTAGCCAACAGGAACAAGAGACCCAGTACTTC
>TRBJ2-1|TRBV4-1|.|TRBD1
CASSQRTGTGLNEQFF
TGCGCCAGCAGCCAGCGCACCGGGACAGGGTTAAATGAGCAGTTCTTC
>TRBJ2-7|TRBV6-1|.|.
CASSELVAESYEQYF
TGTGCCAGCAGTGAACTCGTAGCGGAGTCCTACGAGCAGTACTTC
>TRBJ2-1|TRBV5-4|.|.
CASSFSVDNEQFF
TGTGCCAGCAGCTTTTCGGTGGACAATGAGCAGTTCTTC